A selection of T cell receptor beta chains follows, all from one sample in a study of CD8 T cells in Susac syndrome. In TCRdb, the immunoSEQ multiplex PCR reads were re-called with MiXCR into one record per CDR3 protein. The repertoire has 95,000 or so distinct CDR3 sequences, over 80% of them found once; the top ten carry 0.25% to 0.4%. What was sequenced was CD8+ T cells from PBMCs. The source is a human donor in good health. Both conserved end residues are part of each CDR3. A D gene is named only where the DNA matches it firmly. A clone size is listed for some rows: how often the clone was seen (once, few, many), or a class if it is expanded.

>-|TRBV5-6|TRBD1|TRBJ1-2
TGTGCCAGCAGCTTTGGGACAGCCCTGCTTCCCTCGGGCTACACCTTC
CASSFGTALLPSGYTF
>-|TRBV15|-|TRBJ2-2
TGTGCCACCAGCCCTCGGGCGTCCGGGGAGCTGTTTTTT
CATSPRASGELFF
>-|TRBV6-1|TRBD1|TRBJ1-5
TGTGCCAGCACGAGACGGCCCAGGGGGCAGCCCCAGCATTTT
CASTRRPRGQPQHF
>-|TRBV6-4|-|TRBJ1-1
TGTGCCAGCAGTCTGGACGGATACGATGAAGCTTTCTTT
CASSLDGYDEAFF
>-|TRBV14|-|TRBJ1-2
TGTGCCAGCAGCCAAGATTTCGGGGCCTCCTATGGCTACACCTTC
CASSQDFGASYGYTF
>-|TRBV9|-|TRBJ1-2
TGTGCCAGCAGCGTAGAGGGGAGCTATGGCTACACCTTC
CASSVEGSYGYTF
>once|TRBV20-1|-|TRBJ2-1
TGCAGTGCTACCCGGGATCTCAACTACAATGAGCAGTTCTTC
CSATRDLNYNEQFF
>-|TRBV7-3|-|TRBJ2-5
TGTGCCAGCAGCTTAACGGGCGGCACACAAGAGACCCAGTACTTC
CASSLTGGTQETQYF
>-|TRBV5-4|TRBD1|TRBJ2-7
TGTGCCAGCAGCTTAGAAAGGCCGGGGACAGGGGTCTACGAGCAGTACTTC
CASSLERPGTGVYEQYF
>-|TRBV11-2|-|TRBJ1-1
TGTGCCAGCAGCTTAGGCCCATACACTGAAGCTTTCTTT
CASSLGPYTEAFF
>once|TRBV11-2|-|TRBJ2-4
TGTGCCAGCAGCTTAGGCTGGGGGGGCCTAAACATTCAGTACTTC
CASSLGWGGLNIQYF
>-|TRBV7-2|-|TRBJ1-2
TGTGCCAGCAGCTTAACGAGACAGTGGATCTATGGCTACACCTTC
CASSLTRQWIYGYTF